The present entry profiles one TCR beta chain with its context. Its antigen is unknown. TCRdb re-analysed the reads in MiXCR, keeping a single row per CDR3 protein. The sample contains 110,000 to 150,000 distinct CDR3 sequences, 32% of which appear only once. This specimen belongs to a study of T cell repertoires in cytomegalovirus infection. This CDR3 region has 14 residues. V shed 3 bases and J 6 bases; nucleotides not matched to a gene: 8. Germline CDR1 and CDR2: SGHAT and FQNNGV. Sequenced material: CD8+ T cells from cultured PBMCs, taken from culture after CMV antigen stimulation. The V and J genes are TRBV11-2 and TRBJ2-7; TRBD1 matches 7 bases. The TCR comes from a human donor in good health (CMV status not recorded). Some clones in this sample may be carry-over from other donors' samples. The CDR3: CASSLGRGTFEQYF. The CDR3 region has the DNA TGTGCCAGCAGCTTGGGCAGGGGGACCTTCGAGCAGTACTTC.